These T cell receptor beta chains were read from a single sample in a study of blood T cell repertoires in COVID-19. Here immunoSEQ multiplex PCR was the method, and the copy in TCRdb shows in-frame clones only, minus some. This repertoire shows some 330,000 clones, about 89% found once; its top ten account for 1.5% to 2.5%. Sequencing was carried out using PBMCs or T cells enriched from blood (not recorded which). The receptors shown here come from a man aged 35 to 55 in a cohort exposed to, infected with or recovered from COVID-19 (not recorded which). CDR3s include the opening cysteine and the closing phenylalanine or tryptophan. Fields, in order: D gene, clone size, V gene, J gene, CDR3 DNA, CDR3 protein. D genes are given only for firm matches. Expanded clones get a size class; other rows say once, few or many, or leave the size out.

d_gene: NA; abundance: NA; v_gene: TRBV9; j_gene: TRBJ2-2; CDR3nt: TGTGCCAGCACCTACAGGGTGGACACCGGGGAGCTGTTTTTT; CDR3aa: CASTYRVDTGELFF
d_gene: NA; abundance: few; v_gene: TRBV4-1; j_gene: TRBJ2-5; CDR3nt: TGCGCCAGCAGCCAAGATGGGGCGTACCAAGAGACCCAGTACTTC; CDR3aa: CASSQDGAYQETQYF
d_gene: TRBD1; abundance: once; v_gene: TRBV30; j_gene: TRBJ1-6; CDR3nt: TGTGCCTGGAGTGGATGGGGACAGGGAAATCATAATTCACCCCTCCACTTT; CDR3aa: CAWSGWGQGNHNSPLHF
d_gene: NA; abundance: NA; v_gene: TRBV14; j_gene: TRBJ2-6; CDR3nt: TGTGCCAGCAGCCAGGCTCGCTCTGGGGCCAACGTCCTGACTTTC; CDR3aa: CASSQARSGANVLTF
d_gene: TRBD2; abundance: NA; v_gene: TRBV28; j_gene: TRBJ2-7; CDR3nt: TGTGCCAGCACCCACGGACTAGCGGGAGTCTCCTACGAGCAGTACTTC; CDR3aa: CASTHGLAGVSYEQYF
d_gene: TRBD1; abundance: NA; v_gene: TRBV6-1; j_gene: TRBJ1-2; CDR3nt: TGTGCCAGCAGTGAAGCGCGGGACAGGCGTGCCTATGGCTACACCTTC; CDR3aa: CASSEARDRRAYGYTF
d_gene: NA; abundance: few; v_gene: TRBV18; j_gene: TRBJ2-1; CDR3nt: TGTGCCAGCTCACTAGCCGACAATGAGCAGTTCTTC; CDR3aa: CASSLADNEQFF
d_gene: TRBD2; abundance: NA; v_gene: TRBV11-2; j_gene: TRBJ2-7; CDR3nt: TGTGCCAGCAGCACCCCCACCGACGGGACTAGTGTTATATACGAGCAGTACTTC; CDR3aa: CASSTPTDGTSVIYEQYF
d_gene: NA; abundance: NA; v_gene: TRBV5-1; j_gene: TRBJ2-7; CDR3nt: TGCGCCAGTCAACCAGGGACTGCCCTCTACGAGCAGTACTTC; CDR3aa: CASQPGTALYEQYF
d_gene: TRBD1; abundance: NA; v_gene: TRBV5-1; j_gene: TRBJ1-3; CDR3nt: TGCGCCAGCAGCAAACAGGGGGCGCCTGCCTCTGGAAACACCATATATTTT; CDR3aa: CASSKQGAPASGNTIYF
d_gene: TRBD2; abundance: NA; v_gene: TRBV7-2; j_gene: TRBJ2-3; CDR3nt: TGTGCCAGCAGCTACACTAGCGGGAGTGTACCAGATACGCAGTATTTT; CDR3aa: CASSYTSGSVPDTQYF
d_gene: TRBD2; abundance: NA; v_gene: TRBV3-1/TRBV3-2; j_gene: TRBJ2-3; CDR3nt: TGTGCCAGCAGCCAAGTGTCTAGCGGGTTTAGAGATACGCAGTATTTT; CDR3aa: CASSQVSSGFRDTQYF
d_gene: TRBD1; abundance: NA; v_gene: TRBV11-2; j_gene: TRBJ2-7; CDR3nt: TGTGCCAGTATGGGACAGGGCTCCTACGAGCAGTACTTC; CDR3aa: CASMGQGSYEQYF
d_gene: TRBD2; abundance: NA; v_gene: TRBV7-2; j_gene: TRBJ2-2; CDR3nt: TGTGCCAGCAGCTCAAATCCGGGACTATTAACCGGGGAGCTGTTTTTT; CDR3aa: CASSSNPGLLTGELFF
d_gene: NA; abundance: NA; v_gene: TRBV28; j_gene: TRBJ1-1; CDR3nt: TGTGCCAGCACTCTCAGGGGCATGAACACTGAAGCTTTCTTT; CDR3aa: CASTLRGMNTEAFF
d_gene: TRBD1; abundance: NA; v_gene: TRBV7-8; j_gene: TRBJ2-1; CDR3nt: TGTGCCAGCAGCTTAGTGGACAGGGCCGATGAGCAGTTCTTC; CDR3aa: CASSLVDRADEQFF
d_gene: NA; abundance: NA; v_gene: TRBV4-1; j_gene: TRBJ1-4; CDR3nt: TGCGCCAGCAGCCAAGCAGGGGCAGGGAATGAAAAACTGTTTTTT; CDR3aa: CASSQAGAGNEKLFF
d_gene: TRBD1; abundance: NA; v_gene: TRBV19; j_gene: TRBJ1-4; CDR3nt: TGTGCCAGTAGTATAGATCACAGGGGAGCTGAAAAACTGTTTTTT; CDR3aa: CASSIDHRGAEKLFF
d_gene: NA; abundance: NA; v_gene: TRBV6-1; j_gene: TRBJ1-5; CDR3nt: TGTGCCAGCAGTGAACAATTCCAGAATCAGCCCCAGCATTTT; CDR3aa: CASSEQFQNQPQHF
d_gene: TRBD1; abundance: NA; v_gene: TRBV29-1; j_gene: TRBJ1-3; CDR3nt: TGCAGCGTTGGTCTAGGGGGCAGTGGAAACACCATATATTTT; CDR3aa: CSVGLGGSGNTIYF